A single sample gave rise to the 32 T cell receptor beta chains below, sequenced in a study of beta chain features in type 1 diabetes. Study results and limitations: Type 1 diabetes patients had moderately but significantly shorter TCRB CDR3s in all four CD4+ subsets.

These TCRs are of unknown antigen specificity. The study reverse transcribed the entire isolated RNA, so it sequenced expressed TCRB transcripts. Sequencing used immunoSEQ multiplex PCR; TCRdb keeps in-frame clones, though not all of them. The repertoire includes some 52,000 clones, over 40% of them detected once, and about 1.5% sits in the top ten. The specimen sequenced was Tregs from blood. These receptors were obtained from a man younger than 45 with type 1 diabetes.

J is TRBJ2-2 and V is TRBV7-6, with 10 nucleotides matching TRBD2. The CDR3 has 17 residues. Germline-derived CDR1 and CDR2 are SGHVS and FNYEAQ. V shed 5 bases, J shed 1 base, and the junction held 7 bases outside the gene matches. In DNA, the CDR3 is TGTGCCAGCAGCAGACTAGCGGGTGGTGGGAACACCGGGGAGCTGTTTTTT. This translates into CASSRLAGGGNTGELFF.

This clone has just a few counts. This chain's CDR3 is CASKGANNYGYTF. CDR3 nucleotides: TGTGCCAGCAAAGGGGCAAATAATTATGGCTACACCTTC. This chain uses TRBV6-5 with TRBJ1-2; TRBD1 is a possible D gene (5 bases). Per the germline V gene, CDR1 is MNHEY and CDR2 is SVGAGI. Trimming took off 7 bases at V and 5 bases at J, with 14 bases between the two ends. The CDR3 is made up of 13 amino acids.

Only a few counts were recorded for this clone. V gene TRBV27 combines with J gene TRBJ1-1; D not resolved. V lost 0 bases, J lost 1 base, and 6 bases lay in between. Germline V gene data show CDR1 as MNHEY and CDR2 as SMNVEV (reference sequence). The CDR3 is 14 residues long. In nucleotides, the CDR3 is TGTGCCAGCAGTTTATCTGAGGCGAACACTGAAGCTTTCTTT. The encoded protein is CASSLSEANTEAFF.

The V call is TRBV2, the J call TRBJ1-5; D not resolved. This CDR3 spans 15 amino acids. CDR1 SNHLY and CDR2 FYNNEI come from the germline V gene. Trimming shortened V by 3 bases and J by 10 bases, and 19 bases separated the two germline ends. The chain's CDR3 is CASSDVLGFGGPQHF. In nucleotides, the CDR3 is TGTGCCAGCAGTGATGTATTGGGTTTCGGAGGTCCCCAGCATTTT. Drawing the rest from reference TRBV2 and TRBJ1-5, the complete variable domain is EPEVTQTPSHQVTQMGQEVILRCVPISNHLYFYWYRQILGQKVEFLVSFYNNEISEKSEIFDDQFSVERPDGSNFTLKIRSTKLEDSAMYFCASSDVLGFGGPQHFGDGTRLSIL.

CDR3 sequence reads: CASSTERGRGTDTQYF. In DNA, the CDR3 is TGTGCCAGTAGTACCGAGCGGGGACGTGGAACAGATACGCAGTATTTT. The genes are TRBV19 and TRBJ2-3, with 7 nucleotides matching TRBD2. The CDR3 sequence is 16 residues long. Trimming took 4 bases from V and 3 from J; bases not matched to a gene: 10. CDR1 and CDR2 (germline): LNHDA, SQIVND (reference sequence).

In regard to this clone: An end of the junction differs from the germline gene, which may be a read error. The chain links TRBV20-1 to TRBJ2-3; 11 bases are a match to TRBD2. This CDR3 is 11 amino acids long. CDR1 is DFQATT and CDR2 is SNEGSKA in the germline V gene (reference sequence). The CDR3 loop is CSATTGTSGSF. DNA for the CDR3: TGCAGTGCTACCACCGGGACTAGCGGTTCTTTT.

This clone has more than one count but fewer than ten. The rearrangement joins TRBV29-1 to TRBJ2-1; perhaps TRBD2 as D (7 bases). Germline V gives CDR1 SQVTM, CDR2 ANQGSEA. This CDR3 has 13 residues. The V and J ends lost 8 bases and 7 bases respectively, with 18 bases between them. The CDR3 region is CSLSWGGGNEQFF. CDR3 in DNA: TGCAGCCTTTCTTGGGGAGGGGGTAATGAGCAGTTCTTC.

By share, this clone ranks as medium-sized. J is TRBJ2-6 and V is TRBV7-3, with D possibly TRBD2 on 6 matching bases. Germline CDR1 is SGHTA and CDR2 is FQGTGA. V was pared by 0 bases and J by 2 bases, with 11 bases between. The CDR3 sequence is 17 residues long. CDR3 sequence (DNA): TGTGCCAGCAGCTTAACGGGGGGATCGACTGGGGCCAACGTCCTGACTTTC. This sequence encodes CASSLTGGSTGANVLTF.

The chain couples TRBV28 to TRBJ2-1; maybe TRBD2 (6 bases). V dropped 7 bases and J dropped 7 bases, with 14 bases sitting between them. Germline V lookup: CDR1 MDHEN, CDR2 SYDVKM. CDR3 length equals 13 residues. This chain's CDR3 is CASKRTNGNEQFF. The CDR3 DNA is TGTGCCAGCAAAAGGACTAACGGGAATGAGCAGTTCTTC.

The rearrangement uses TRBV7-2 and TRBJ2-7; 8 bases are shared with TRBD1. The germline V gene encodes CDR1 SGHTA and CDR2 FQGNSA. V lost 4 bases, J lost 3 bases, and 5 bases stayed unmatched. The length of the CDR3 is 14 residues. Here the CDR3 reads CASSSGQGGYEQYF. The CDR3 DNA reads TGTGCCAGCAGCTCCGGACAGGGAGGCTACGAGCAGTACTTC.

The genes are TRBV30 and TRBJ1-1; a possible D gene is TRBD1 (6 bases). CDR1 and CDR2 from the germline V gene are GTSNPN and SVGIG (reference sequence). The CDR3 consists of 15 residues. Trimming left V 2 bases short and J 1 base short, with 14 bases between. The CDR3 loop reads CAWSPPQGKNTEAFF. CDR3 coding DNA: TGTGCCTGGAGTCCACCACAGGGCAAGAACACTGAAGCTTTCTTT.

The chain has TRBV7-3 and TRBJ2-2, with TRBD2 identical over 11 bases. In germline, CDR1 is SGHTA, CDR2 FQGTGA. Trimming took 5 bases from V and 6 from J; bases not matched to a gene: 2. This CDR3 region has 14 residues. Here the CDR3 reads CASSPSGRSGELFF. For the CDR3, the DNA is TGTGCCAGCAGCCCTAGCGGGAGGTCCGGGGAGCTGTTTTTT.

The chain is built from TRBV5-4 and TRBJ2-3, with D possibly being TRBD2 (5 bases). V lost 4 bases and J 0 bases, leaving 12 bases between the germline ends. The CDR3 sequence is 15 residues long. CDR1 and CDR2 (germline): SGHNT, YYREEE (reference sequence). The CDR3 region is CASSPKAVSTDTQYF. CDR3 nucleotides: TGTGCCAGCAGCCCGAAAGCGGTTAGCACAGATACGCAGTATTTT.

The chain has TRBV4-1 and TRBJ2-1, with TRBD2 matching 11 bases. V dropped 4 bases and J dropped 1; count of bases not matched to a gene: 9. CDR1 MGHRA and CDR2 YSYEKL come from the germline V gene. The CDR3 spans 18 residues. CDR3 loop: CASSPGSSGRRSYNEQFF. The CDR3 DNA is TGCGCCAGCAGCCCCGGGTCTAGCGGGAGGAGGTCCTACAATGAGCAGTTCTTC.

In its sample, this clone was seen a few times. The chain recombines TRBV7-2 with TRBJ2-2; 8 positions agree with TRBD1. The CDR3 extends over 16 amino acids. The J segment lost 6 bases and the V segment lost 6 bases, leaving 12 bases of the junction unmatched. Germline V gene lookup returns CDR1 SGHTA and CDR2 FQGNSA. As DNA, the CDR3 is TGTGCCAGCAGTCCCGGACAGGGCAAATCAGCCGGGGAGCTGTTTTTT. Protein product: CASSPGQGKSAGELFF.

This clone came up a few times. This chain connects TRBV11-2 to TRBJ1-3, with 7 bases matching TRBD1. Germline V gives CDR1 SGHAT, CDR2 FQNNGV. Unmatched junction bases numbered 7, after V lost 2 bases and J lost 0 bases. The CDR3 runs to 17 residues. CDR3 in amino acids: CASSLIQGSASGNTIYF. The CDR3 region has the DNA TGTGCCAGCAGCTTAATACAGGGGAGCGCCTCTGGAAACACCATATATTTT.

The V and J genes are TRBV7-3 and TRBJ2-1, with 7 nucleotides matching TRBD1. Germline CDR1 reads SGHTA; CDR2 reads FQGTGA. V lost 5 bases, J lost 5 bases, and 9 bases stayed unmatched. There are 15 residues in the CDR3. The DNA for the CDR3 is TGTGCCAGCAGCCAATGGGGGACAGCGAACAATGAGCAGTTCTTC. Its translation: CASSQWGTANNEQFF. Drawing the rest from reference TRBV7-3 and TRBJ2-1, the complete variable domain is GAGVSQTPSNKVTEKGKYVELRCDPISGHTALYWYRQSLGQGPEFLIYFQGTGAADDSGLPNDRFFAVRPEGSVSTLKIQRTERGDSAVYLCASSQWGTANNEQFFGPGTRLTVL.

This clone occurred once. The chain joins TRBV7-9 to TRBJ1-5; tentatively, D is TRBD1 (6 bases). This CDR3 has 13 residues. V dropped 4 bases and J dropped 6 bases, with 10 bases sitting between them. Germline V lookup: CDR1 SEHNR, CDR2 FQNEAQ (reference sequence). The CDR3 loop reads CASSYREGQPQHF. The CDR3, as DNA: TGTGCCAGCAGCTACAGGGAAGGTCAGCCCCAGCATTTT.

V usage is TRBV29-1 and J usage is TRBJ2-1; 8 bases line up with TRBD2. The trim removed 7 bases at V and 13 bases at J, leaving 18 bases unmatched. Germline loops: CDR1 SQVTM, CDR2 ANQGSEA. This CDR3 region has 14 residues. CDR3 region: CSAEMGGGTLPQFF. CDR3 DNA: TGCAGCGCGGAAATGGGCGGGGGGACCCTCCCCCAGTTCTTC.

The chain's CDR3 is CASSIFRYTEAFF. In nucleotides, the CDR3 is TGTGCCAGTAGTATTTTTCGTTACACTGAAGCTTTCTTT. The gene calls are TRBV19 and TRBJ1-1; unclear D gene. V lost 3 bases, J lost 3 bases, and 8 bases lay in between. This CDR3 spans 13 amino acids. Germline V CDR1 and CDR2: LNHDA, SQIVND (reference sequence).

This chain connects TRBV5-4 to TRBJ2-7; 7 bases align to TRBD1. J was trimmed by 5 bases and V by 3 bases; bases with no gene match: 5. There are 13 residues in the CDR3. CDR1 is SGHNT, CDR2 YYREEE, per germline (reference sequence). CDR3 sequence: CASSSGQANEQYF. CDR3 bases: TGTGCCAGCAGCTCCGGACAGGCGAACGAGCAGTACTTC.

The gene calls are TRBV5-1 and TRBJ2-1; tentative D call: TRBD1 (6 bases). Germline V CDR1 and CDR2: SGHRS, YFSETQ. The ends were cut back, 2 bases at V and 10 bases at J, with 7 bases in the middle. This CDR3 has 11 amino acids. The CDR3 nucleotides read TGCGCCAGCAGCTTAACAGGGGAGCAGTTCTTC. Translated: CASSLTGEQFF. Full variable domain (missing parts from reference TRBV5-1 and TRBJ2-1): KAGVTQTPRYLIKTRGQQVTLSCSPISGHRSVSWYQQTPGQGLQFLFEYFSETQRNKGNFPGRFSGRQFSNSRSEMNVSTLELGDSALYLCASSLTGEQFFGPGTRLTVL.

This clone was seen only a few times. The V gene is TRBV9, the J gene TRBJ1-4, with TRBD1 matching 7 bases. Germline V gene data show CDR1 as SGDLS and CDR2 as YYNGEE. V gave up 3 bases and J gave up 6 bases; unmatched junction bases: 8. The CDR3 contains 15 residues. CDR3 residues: CASSAEGQKHEKLFF. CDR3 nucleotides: TGTGCCAGCAGCGCAGAGGGACAGAAGCATGAAAAACTGTTTTTT. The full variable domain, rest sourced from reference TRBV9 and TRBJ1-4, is DSGVTQTPKHLITATGQRVTLRCSPRSGDLSVYWYQQSLDQGLQFLIQYYNGEERAKGNILERFSAQQFPDLHSELNLSSLELGDSALYFCASSAEGQKHEKLFFGSGTQLSVL.

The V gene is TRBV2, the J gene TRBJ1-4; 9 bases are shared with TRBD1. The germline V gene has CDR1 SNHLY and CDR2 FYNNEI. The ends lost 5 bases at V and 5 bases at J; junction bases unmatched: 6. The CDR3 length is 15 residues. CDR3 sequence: CASSPRTGENEKLFF. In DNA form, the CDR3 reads TGTGCCAGCAGTCCCCGGACAGGGGAGAATGAAAAACTGTTTTTT.

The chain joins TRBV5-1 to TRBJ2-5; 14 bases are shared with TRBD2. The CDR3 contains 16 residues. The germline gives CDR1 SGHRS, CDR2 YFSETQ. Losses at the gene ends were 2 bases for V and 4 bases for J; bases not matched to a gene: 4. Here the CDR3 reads CASSFTTSGRGETQYF. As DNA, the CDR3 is TGCGCCAGCAGCTTCACGACTAGCGGGAGGGGAGAGACCCAGTACTTC.

The CDR3 DNA reads TGTGCCAGTAGTACCTACAGGGCAGATACGCAGTATTTT. This codes for CASSTYRADTQYF. This sequence joins TRBV19 and TRBJ2-3; D perhaps matches TRBD1 (6 bases). Germline CDR1 LNHDA, CDR2 SQIVND (reference sequence). The CDR3 spans 13 residues. Trimming took off 4 bases at V and 4 bases at J, with 9 bases between the two ends.

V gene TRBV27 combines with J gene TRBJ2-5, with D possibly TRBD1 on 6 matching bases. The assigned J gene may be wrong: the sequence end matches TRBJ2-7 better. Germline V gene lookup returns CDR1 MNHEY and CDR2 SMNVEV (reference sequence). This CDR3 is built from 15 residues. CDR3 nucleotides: TGTGCCAGCAGTATCCCGACAGGACCACCCTACGAGCAGTACTTC. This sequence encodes CASSIPTGPPYEQYF.

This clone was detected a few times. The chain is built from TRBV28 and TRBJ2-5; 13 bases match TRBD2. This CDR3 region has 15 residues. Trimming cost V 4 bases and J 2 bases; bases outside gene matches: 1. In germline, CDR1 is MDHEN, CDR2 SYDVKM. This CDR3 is CASSSLAGGQETQYF. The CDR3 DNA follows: TGTGCCAGCAGTTCACTAGCGGGGGGGCAAGAGACCCAGTACTTC.

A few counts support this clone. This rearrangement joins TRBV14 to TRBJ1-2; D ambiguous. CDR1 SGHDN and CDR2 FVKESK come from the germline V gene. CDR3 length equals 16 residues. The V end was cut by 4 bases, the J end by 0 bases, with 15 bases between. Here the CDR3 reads CASSPPGAQANYGYTF. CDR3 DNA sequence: TGTGCCAGCAGCCCCCCGGGAGCACAAGCTAACTATGGCTACACCTTC. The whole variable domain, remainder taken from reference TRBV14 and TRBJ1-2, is EAGVTQFPSHSVIEKGQTVTLRCDPISGHDNLYWYRRVMGKEIKFLLHFVKESKQDESGMPNNRFLAERTGGTYSTLKVQPAELEDSGVYFCASSPPGAQANYGYTFGSGTRLTVV.

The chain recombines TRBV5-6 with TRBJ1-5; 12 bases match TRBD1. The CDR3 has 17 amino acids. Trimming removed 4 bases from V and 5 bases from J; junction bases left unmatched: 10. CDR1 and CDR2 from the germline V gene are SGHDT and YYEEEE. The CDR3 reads CASSRLRDRGPDQPQHF. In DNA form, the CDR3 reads TGTGCCAGCAGCCGACTCCGGGACAGGGGGCCGGATCAGCCCCAGCATTTT. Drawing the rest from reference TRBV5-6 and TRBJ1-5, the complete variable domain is DAGVTQSPTHLIKTRGQQVTLRCSPKSGHDTVSWYQQALGQGPQFIFQYYEEEERQRGNFPDRFSGHQFPNYSSELNVNALLLGDSALYLCASSRLRDRGPDQPQHFGDGTRLSIL.

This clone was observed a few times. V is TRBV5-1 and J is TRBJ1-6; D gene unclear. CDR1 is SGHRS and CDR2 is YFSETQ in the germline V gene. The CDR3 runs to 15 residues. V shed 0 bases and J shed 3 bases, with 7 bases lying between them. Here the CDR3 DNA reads TGCGCCAGCAGCTTGGTGGCGGGCTATAATTCACCCCTCCACTTT. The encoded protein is CASSLVAGYNSPLHF.

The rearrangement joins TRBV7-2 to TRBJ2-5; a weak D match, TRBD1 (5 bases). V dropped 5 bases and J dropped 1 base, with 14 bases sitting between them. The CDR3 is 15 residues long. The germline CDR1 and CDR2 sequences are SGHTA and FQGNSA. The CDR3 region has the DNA TGTGCCAGCAGCCTCAGGGCAGCTGGCCAAGAGACCCAGTACTTC. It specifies CASSLRAAGQETQYF.